One sample yielded the 26 T cell receptor beta chains listed below, sequenced in a study of blood T cell repertoires in COVID-19. Only in-frame clones appear in the TCRdb table, and some are missing; sequencing was by immunoSEQ multiplex PCR. The data hold 200,000 or so clones, with roughly 80% observed a single time. The sample comprised peripheral blood. The origin of the receptors is a man between 60 and 75 years old with COVID-19, enrolled during active disease.

The CDR3 DNA reads TGTGCCAGCAGCCTTCAGGGGCGAAGAAACACCATATATTTT. Translation: CASSLQGRRNTIYF. The chain is built from TRBV5-8 and TRBJ1-3; possible D gene TRBD1, 6 bases. Trimming left V 4 bases short and J 5 bases short, with 13 bases between. Germline V CDR1 and CDR2: SGHTS, YDEGEE. The CDR3 length is 14 residues. Full variable domain (rest looked up from reference TRBV5-8 and TRBJ1-3): EAGVTQSPTHLIKTRGQQATLRCSPISGHTSVYWYQQALGLGLQFLLWYDEGEERNRGNFPPRFSGRQFPNYSSELNVNALELEDSALYLCASSLQGRRNTIYFGEGSWLTVV.

This sequence joins TRBV7-8 and TRBJ2-2, with D perhaps matching TRBD2 (6 bases). Trimming stripped 1 base from V and 4 bases from J, with 13 bases between. CDR3 length: 16 amino acids. The germline V gene has CDR1 SGHVS and CDR2 FQNEAQ. CDR3 DNA: TGTGCCAGCAGCTTAGTTGGGGGGTCAGGCACCGGGGAGCTGTTTTTT. Its translation is CASSLVGGSGTGELFF.

The J gene is TRBJ1-6, the V gene TRBV2; 8 bases fit TRBD1. This CDR3 has 14 residues. V was clipped by 8 bases and J by 10 bases; unmatched bases: 10. Per germline, CDR1 SNHLY and CDR2 FYNNEI. CDR3: CASFMGTGGSPLHF. CDR3 DNA sequence: TGTGCCAGCTTCATGGGGACAGGTGGCTCACCCCTCCACTTT.

The chain combines TRBV7-2 with TRBJ1-4; 7 bases align to TRBD1. The CDR3 spans 15 residues. Germline V CDR1 and CDR2: SGHTA, FQGNSA. The V segment lost 4 bases and the J segment 11 bases; nucleotides outside the gene matches: 13. CDR3 residues: CASSYTQGGRGKLFF. CDR3 coding DNA: TGTGCCAGCAGCTATACGCAGGGGGGTAGGGGGAAACTGTTTTTT.

CDR3 coding DNA: TGCGCCAGCAGCCATCCCCGGGGCACAGATACGCAGTATTTT. As protein: CASSHPRGTDTQYF. The V call is TRBV4-1, the J call TRBJ2-3; no clear D gene. The CDR3 extends over 14 amino acids. Germline lookup yields CDR1 MGHRA and CDR2 YSYEKL. V lost 3 bases to trimming and J lost 1 base, with 8 bases between them.

This chain uses TRBV6-1 with TRBJ2-1, with TRBD1 matching over 9 bases. Germline V gene data show CDR1 as MNHNS and CDR2 as SASEGT. The CDR3 length is 14 residues. Losses at the gene ends were 6 bases for V and 3 bases for J; bases not matched to a gene: 3. The CDR3 loop is CASSTTGGYNEQFF. The CDR3 DNA sequence: TGTGCCAGCAGCACGACAGGGGGCTACAATGAGCAGTTCTTC.

The V call is TRBV5-1, the J call TRBJ2-2; D might be TRBD2 (5 bases). Germline CDR1 SGHRS, CDR2 YFSETQ. The CDR3 has 15 residues. The ends were cut back, 3 bases at V and 1 base at J, with 10 bases in the middle. In DNA form, the CDR3 reads TGCGCCAGCAGCTCCTCCGGGGTGAACACCGGGGAGCTGTTTTTT. Translation gives CASSSSGVNTGELFF.

This chain connects TRBV19 to TRBJ1-1; D is undetermined. The germline V and J ends were trimmed by 7 bases and 1 base, with 16 bases remaining between them. CDR3 length: 15 residues. Germline lookup yields CDR1 LNHDA and CDR2 SQIVND (reference sequence). The CDR3 nucleotides are TGTGCCAGTACCAGATTAGTGCGGGCGAACACTGAAGCTTTCTTT. Translating gives CASTRLVRANTEAFF.

This chain links TRBV27 with TRBJ1-4; 8 bases align to TRBD1. The CDR3 totals 13 residues. From germline, CDR1 is MNHEY and CDR2 SMNVEV (reference sequence). V lost 5 bases, J lost 8 bases, and 4 bases stayed unmatched. The CDR3 loop is CASSRQGSEKLFF. CDR3 sequence (DNA): TGTGCCAGCAGTCGACAGGGGAGCGAAAAACTGTTTTTT.

This clone was seen more than once but under ten times. The chain is built from TRBV5-1 and TRBJ2-7, with D perhaps matching TRBD1 (6 bases). V lost 4 bases and J lost 4, with 12 bases in between. Per germline, CDR1 SGHRS and CDR2 YFSETQ. This CDR3 is built from 13 residues. The CDR3 reads CASSQGTFYEQYF. CDR3 sequence (DNA): TGCGCCAGCAGCCAGGGGACGTTTTACGAGCAGTACTTC.

The rearrangement joins TRBV6-5 to TRBJ1-1; D unresolved. CDR3 length: 15 residues. The germline V gene has CDR1 MNHEY and CDR2 SVGAGI. Trimming pared 3 bases from V and 0 bases from J, leaving 11 bases between. In DNA form, the CDR3 reads TGTGCCAGCAGTTATGGTGGGCAGATGAACACTGAAGCTTTCTTT. Translating it yields CASSYGGQMNTEAFF.

The chain joins TRBV18 to TRBJ1-4; D might be TRBD1 (6 bases). This CDR3 is 15 amino acids long. Per germline, CDR1 KGHSH and CDR2 LQKENI. V shed 0 bases and J shed 8 bases, with 13 bases lying between them. The CDR3 loop reads CASSPPARRGEKLFF. In DNA, the CDR3 is TGTGCCAGCTCACCACCGGCGCGCAGGGGAGAAAAACTGTTTTTT.

This clone was seen a few times. The chain employs TRBV18 and TRBJ1-2, with D unresolved. V was clipped by 3 bases and J by 2 bases, with 10 bases between them. From germline, CDR1 is KGHSH and CDR2 LQKENI. The CDR3 is 14 amino acids. The CDR3 loop reads CASSPRELNYGYTF. Here the CDR3 DNA reads TGTGCCAGCTCACCGAGGGAGTTGAACTATGGCTACACCTTC. Full variable domain (remainder filled in from reference TRBV18 and TRBJ1-2): NAGVMQNPRHLVRRRGQEARLRCSPMKGHSHVYWYRQLPEEGLKFMVYLQKENIIDESGMPKERFSAEFPKEGPSILRIQQVVRGDSAAYFCASSPRELNYGYTFGSGTRLTVV.

The J gene is TRBJ1-2, the V gene TRBV9; D is perhaps TRBD1 (5 bases). Germline lookup yields CDR1 SGDLS and CDR2 YYNGEE. CDR3 size: 14 residues. The germline V and J ends were trimmed by 4 bases and 8 bases, with 18 bases remaining between them. The CDR3 here is CASSPIPDSAGYTF. CDR3 bases: TGTGCCAGCAGCCCAATACCAGACAGCGCCGGCTACACCTTC.

The chain joins TRBV4-1 to TRBJ2-7, with 8 bases lining up with TRBD1. J lost 2 bases, V lost 4 bases, and 7 bases had no gene match. CDR3 length: 15 amino acids. Germline V CDR1 and CDR2: MGHRA, YSYEKL. The CDR3 nucleotides are TGCGCCAGCAGCCCGGGGACAGGCTGGGCCTACGAGCAGTACTTC. Translation gives CASSPGTGWAYEQYF.

The chain is built from TRBV14 and TRBJ1-1, with D perhaps TRBD1 (5 bases). The V end lost 1 base, the J end lost 0 bases, and 9 bases lay between the germline ends. The germline V gene has CDR1 SGHDN and CDR2 FVKESK. The CDR3 covers 15 residues. CDR3 sequence reads: CASSQAGKMNTEAFF. In DNA form, the CDR3 reads TGTGCCAGCAGCCAAGCAGGGAAAATGAACACTGAAGCTTTCTTT.

This clone was detected a few times. V usage is TRBV19 and J usage is TRBJ1-5; tentative D call: TRBD1 (6 bases). The CDR3 totals 16 residues. With 5 bases removed from V and 2 bases from J, the gap between germline ends came to 16 bases. Germline V gene lookup returns CDR1 LNHDA and CDR2 SQIVND (reference sequence). DNA for the CDR3: TGTGCCAGTAGTTCAGGGGTGTCGGTTGGCAATCAGCCCCAGCATTTT. This encodes CASSSGVSVGNQPQHF.

The chain carries TRBV5-1 and TRBJ2-3, with 8 bases lining up with TRBD2. Per germline, CDR1 SGHRS and CDR2 YFSETQ. The junction had 7 bases not matched to a gene; V was cut back by 10 bases and J by 0 bases. This CDR3 has 14 amino acids. The CDR3 DNA sequence: TGCGCCTCCCGGAGCGGGGGTAGCACAGATACGCAGTATTTT. It codes for CASRSGGSTDTQYF.

This rearrangement joins TRBV5-1 to TRBJ1-4, with D perhaps TRBD1 (5 bases). The CDR3 extends over 14 amino acids. The germline V gene has CDR1 SGHRS and CDR2 YFSETQ. Trimming pared 3 bases from V and 0 bases from J, leaving 6 bases between. The CDR3 DNA follows: TGCGCCAGCAGCTGGACAACAACTAATGAAAAACTGTTTTTT. Translation gives CASSWTTTNEKLFF.

The chain carries TRBV6-5 and TRBJ1-2; the match to TRBD1 covers 7 bases. The CDR3 runs 14 residues. J gave up 2 bases and V 4 bases, and 4 bases lay outside the gene matches. Germline V gene sequence: CDR1 MNHEY, CDR2 SVGAGI. CDR3 DNA sequence: TGTGCCAGCAGTTCAGGGGGTGAGAACTATGGCTACACCTTC. Encoded protein: CASSSGGENYGYTF.

The chain has TRBV7-9 and TRBJ1-4; the match to TRBD1 covers 7 bases. Germline V CDR1 and CDR2: SEHNR, FQNEAQ (reference sequence). Trimming removed 5 bases from V and 5 bases from J; junction bases left unmatched: 14. The length of the CDR3 is 17 residues. CDR3: CASSLWTGLTLNEKLFF. The CDR3 DNA follows: TGTGCCAGCAGCCTGTGGACAGGTTTAACCCTCAATGAAAAACTGTTTTTT.

This chain links TRBV28 with TRBJ1-5; 9 nucleotides match TRBD1. The CDR3 has 15 amino acids. J was trimmed by 7 bases and V by 2 bases; bases with no gene match: 6. Germline V CDR1 and CDR2: MDHEN, SYDVKM. The CDR3 spells CASSLTGQGWQPQHF. Here the CDR3 DNA reads TGTGCCAGCAGTTTAACGGGACAGGGATGGCAGCCCCAGCATTTT.

This clone turned up a few times. The rearrangement uses TRBV19 and TRBJ1-1; 7 positions agree with TRBD1. This CDR3 spans 16 amino acids. Germline V gene sequence: CDR1 LNHDA, CDR2 SQIVND (reference sequence). V dropped 3 bases and J dropped 1; count of bases not matched to a gene: 8. The CDR3 nucleotides read TGTGCCAGTAGTATGGGACAGATCCTAAGGAACACTGAAGCTTTCTTT. This codes for CASSMGQILRNTEAFF.

The V and J genes are TRBV11-3 and TRBJ2-1; 14 nucleotides match TRBD2. The trim removed 1 base at V and 9 bases at J, leaving 14 bases unmatched. Looked up from germline, CDR1 is SGHNT and CDR2 is YENEEA. The CDR3 is made up of 19 amino acids. Written as DNA, the CDR3 is TGTGCCAGCAGCTTAGGTGTGGGACTAGCGGGAGAGGGTACGGCTGAGCAGTTCTTC. Amino acid sequence: CASSLGVGLAGEGTAEQFF. The complete variable domain, with remaining parts taken from reference TRBV11-3 and TRBJ2-1, reads EAGVVQSPRYKIIEKKQPVAFWCNPISGHNTLYWYLQNLGQGPELLIRYENEEAVDDSQLPKDRFSAERLKGVDSTLKIQPAELGDSAVYLCASSLGVGLAGEGTAEQFFGPGTRLTVL.

The V call is TRBV29-1, the J call TRBJ2-3; D is ambiguous. Trimming took off 0 bases at V and 2 bases at J, with 6 bases between the two ends. The CDR3 has 13 residues. From germline, CDR1 is SQVTM and CDR2 ANQGSEA. The CDR3 protein is CSVEDSFTDTQYF. The CDR3 region has the DNA TGCAGCGTTGAAGACAGTTTCACAGATACGCAGTATTTT.

The CDR3 bases are TGCAGCGTTGGCCCCCGGACTAGATTAAACACAGATACGCAGTATTTT. Encoded protein: CSVGPRTRLNTDTQYF. The chain is built from TRBV29-1 and TRBJ2-3, with 7 nucleotides matching TRBD2. From germline, CDR1 is SQVTM and CDR2 ANQGSEA. The CDR3 loop spans 16 amino acids. The trim removed 4 bases at V and 2 bases at J, leaving 12 bases unmatched.